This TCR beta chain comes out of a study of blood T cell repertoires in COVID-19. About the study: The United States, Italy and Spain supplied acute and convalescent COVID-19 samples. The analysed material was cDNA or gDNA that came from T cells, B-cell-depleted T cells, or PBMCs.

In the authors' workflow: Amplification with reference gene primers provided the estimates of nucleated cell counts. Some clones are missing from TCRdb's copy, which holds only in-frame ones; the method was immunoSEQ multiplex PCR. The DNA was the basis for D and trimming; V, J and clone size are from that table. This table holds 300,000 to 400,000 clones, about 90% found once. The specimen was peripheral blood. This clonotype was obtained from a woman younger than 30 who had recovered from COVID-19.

CDR3: CASSQIRGQGELFF. In DNA form, the CDR3 reads TGTGCCAGCAGCCAGATAAGGGGACAGGGGGAGCTGTTTTTT. This rearrangement joins TRBV11-2 to TRBJ2-2; TRBD1 aligns across 7 bases. CDR3 length: 14 residues. J gave up 8 bases and V 5 bases, and 8 bases lay outside the gene matches. CDR1 and CDR2 from the germline V gene are SGHAT and FQNNGV.